The 25 T cell receptor beta chains reported below all come from one sample, sequenced in a study of blood T cell repertoires in COVID-19. Assay: immunoSEQ multiplex PCR; the TCRdb copy retains only in-frame clones and omits some. The sample records 60,000 to 70,000 clones, 80% to 90% being singletons. The sequencing input was peripheral blood. Every receptor here comes from a man older than 75 with acute or convalescent COVID-19.

The chain uses TRBV5-4 and TRBJ1-2; D remains unclear. The CDR3 loop spans 13 amino acids. CDR1 and CDR2 (germline): SGHNT, YYREEE (reference sequence). V was clipped by 1 base and J by 6 bases, with 10 bases between them. The CDR3 DNA reads TGTGCCAGCAGCTTGCGGGGTTTTGATGGCTACACCTTC. Its protein is CASSLRGFDGYTF.

The gene calls are TRBV18 and TRBJ1-1; TRBD1 might be the D (5 bases). Per germline, CDR1 KGHSH and CDR2 LQKENI. The germline V and J ends were trimmed by 1 base and 3 bases, with 12 bases remaining between them. The CDR3 loop spans 15 amino acids. CDR3 nucleotide sequence: TGTGCCAGCTCACCACGTGGGGGGAGAGACACTGAAGCTTTCTTT. Translated: CASSPRGGRDTEAFF.

The rearrangement uses TRBV19 and TRBJ2-3, with 13 nucleotides matching TRBD2. The CDR3 has 17 amino acids. Trimming removed 0 bases from V and 2 bases from J; junction bases left unmatched: 2. Germline V gene sequence: CDR1 LNHDA, CDR2 SQIVND (reference sequence). CDR3 protein: CASSIEGLAGFTDTQYF. The CDR3 bases are TGTGCCAGTAGTATAGAGGGACTAGCGGGGTTCACAGATACGCAGTATTTT. The full variable domain, in which reference TRBV19 and TRBJ2-3 provide the parts outside the CDR3, is DGGITQSPKYLFRKEGQNVTLSCEQNLNHDAMYWYRQDPGQGLRLIYYSQIVNDFQKGDIAEGYSVSREKKESFPLTVTSAQKNPTAFYLCASSIEGLAGFTDTQYFGPGTRLTVL.

J is TRBJ1-1 and V is TRBV5-4, with a tentative D call TRBD1 (6 bases). V gave up 6 bases and J gave up 0 bases, with 21 bases separating them. The CDR3 totals 17 residues. Germline V gene lookup returns CDR1 SGHNT and CDR2 YYREEE (reference sequence). CDR3 loop: CASTHTPQGGVNTEAFF. The CDR3 nucleotides are TGTGCCAGCACCCATACACCCCAAGGGGGGGTGAACACTGAAGCTTTCTTT. The whole variable domain, remainder taken from reference TRBV5-4 and TRBJ1-1, is ETGVTQSPTHLIKTRGQQVTLRCSSQSGHNTVSWYQQALGQGPQFIFQYYREEENGRGNFPPRFSGLQFPNYSSELNVNALELDDSALYLCASTHTPQGGVNTEAFFGQGTRLTVV.

V gene TRBV29-1 combines with J gene TRBJ1-2; weak D call: TRBD1 (5 bases). This CDR3 contains 13 residues. Trimming removed 0 bases from V and 8 bases from J, with 13 bases in between. Per germline, CDR1 SQVTM and CDR2 ANQGSEA. Here the CDR3 reads CSVEDARGEGYTF. The CDR3 DNA reads TGCAGCGTTGAAGACGCGCGGGGGGAAGGCTACACCTTC.

V and J are TRBV19 and TRBJ1-3; D perhaps matches TRBD1 (6 bases). Germline V gives CDR1 LNHDA, CDR2 SQIVND (reference sequence). The CDR3 runs 15 residues. The V end lost 7 bases, the J end lost 4 bases, and 17 bases lay between the germline ends. The CDR3 bases are TGTGCCAGTAAAGGAAACCGGGACAACGGAAACACCATATATTTT. It yields the protein CASKGNRDNGNTIYF.

This clone was counted a few times. J is TRBJ1-1 and V is TRBV7-2, with unresolved D. The germline V gene has CDR1 SGHTA and CDR2 FQGNSA. The CDR3 consists of 14 residues. Trimming stripped 5 bases from V and 2 bases from J, with 12 bases between. The CDR3: CASSPRGANTEAFF. CDR3 sequence (DNA): TGTGCCAGCAGCCCTCGAGGAGCCAACACTGAAGCTTTCTTT.

The chain combines TRBV20-1 with TRBJ2-5; TRBD1 is a possible D gene (6 bases). The CDR3 is 17 residues long. The V gene's germline CDR1 is DFQATT and CDR2 SNEGSKA (reference sequence). The V gene lost 3 bases and the J gene lost 5 bases, with 25 bases spanning the gap. The CDR3: CSASTGTTGLRGETQYF. CDR3 DNA sequence: TGCAGTGCTAGTACGGGGACGACAGGCCTACGCGGGGAGACCCAGTACTTC.

At least ten counts were recorded for this clone. The V and J genes are TRBV30 and TRBJ1-2; no clear D gene. Germline V gene data show CDR1 as GTSNPN and CDR2 as SVGIG (reference sequence). The V and J ends lost 0 bases and 8 bases respectively, with 16 bases between them. The CDR3 covers 14 residues. The CDR3 sequence is CAWSVQTPSQGYTF. For the CDR3, the DNA is TGTGCCTGGAGTGTACAAACGCCCTCGCAGGGCTACACCTTC.

In its sample, this clone was seen a few times. This rearrangement joins TRBV4-1 to TRBJ2-1; 8 bases are shared with TRBD2. The CDR3 totals 17 residues. Germline V gene lookup returns CDR1 MGHRA and CDR2 YSYEKL. V was pared by 1 base and J by 7 bases, with 12 bases of the junction left unmatched. In nucleotides, the CDR3 is TGCGCCAGCAGCCAAGCTGTCACCGGGACTAGAATTAATGAGCAGTTCTTC. Protein: CASSQAVTGTRINEQFF.

The sample holds many counts of this clone. The rearrangement joins TRBV18 to TRBJ1-1; 8 bases line up with TRBD1. After removal of 3 bases from V and 7 bases from J, the junction contained 7 bases not matched to a gene. The CDR3 has 14 amino acids. CDR1 is KGHSH, CDR2 LQKENI, per germline. CDR3 region: CASSPQGATDEAFF. In nucleotides, the CDR3 is TGTGCCAGCTCACCCCAGGGGGCCACCGATGAAGCTTTCTTT. The full variable domain, with the rest looked up from reference TRBV18 and TRBJ1-1, is NAGVMQNPRHLVRRRGQEARLRCSPMKGHSHVYWYRQLPEEGLKFMVYLQKENIIDESGMPKERFSAEFPKEGPSILRIQQVVRGDSAAYFCASSPQGATDEAFFGQGTRLTVV.

V usage is TRBV2 and J usage is TRBJ1-5; a weak D match, TRBD1 (6 bases). Per the germline V gene, CDR1 is SNHLY and CDR2 is FYNNEI. CDR3 size: 18 residues. V dropped 6 bases and J dropped 0 bases, with 21 bases sitting between them. The CDR3 reads CASRVGRGGTYSNQPQHF. The CDR3 DNA reads TGTGCCAGCAGGGTAGGGAGAGGGGGTACCTATAGCAATCAGCCCCAGCATTTT.

The rearrangement joins TRBV29-1 to TRBJ2-5; 15 bases are shared with TRBD2. In germline, CDR1 is SQVTM, CDR2 ANQGSEA. Unmatched junction bases numbered 6, after V lost 6 bases and J lost 4 bases. The CDR3 loop spans 15 amino acids. The CDR3 nucleotides read TGCAGCGTATCTTTGGGACTAGCGGGAGGAGAGACCCAGTACTTC. This codes for CSVSLGLAGGETQYF.

The rearrangement uses TRBV11-3 and TRBJ2-3; perhaps TRBD2 as D (5 bases). Looked up from germline, CDR1 is SGHNT and CDR2 is YENEEA. The CDR3 is 16 amino acids. The V gene lost 2 bases and the J gene lost 4 bases, with 16 bases spanning the gap. This CDR3 is CASSLFGGSGADTQYF. As DNA, the CDR3 is TGTGCCAGCAGCTTATTCGGCGGGTCAGGAGCAGATACGCAGTATTTT.

This chain connects TRBV13 to TRBJ2-1; 12 nucleotides line up with TRBD2. There are 15 residues in the CDR3. Germline assignment: CDR1 PRHDT and CDR2 FYEKMQ (reference sequence). V lost 6 bases, J lost 6 bases, and 6 bases stayed unmatched. CDR3 sequence reads: CASRYGLAGSNEQFF. CDR3 bases: TGTGCCAGCAGATATGGACTAGCGGGGTCCAATGAGCAGTTCTTC.

The chain uses TRBV3-1 (or the pseudogene TRBV3-2) and TRBJ1-5, with D possibly matching TRBD1 (5 bases). The CDR3 length is 14 residues. Looked up from germline, CDR1 is LGHDT and CDR2 is YNNKEL (reference sequence). V shed 2 bases and J shed 7 bases, with 12 bases lying between them. CDR3 residues: CASSQHRLRQPQHF. In DNA, the CDR3 is TGTGCCAGCAGCCAACACAGGTTGAGGCAGCCCCAGCATTTT.

The table lists this clone with a count of one. The chain recombines TRBV2 with TRBJ1-4, with unresolved D. V was clipped by 5 bases and J by 8 bases, with 15 bases between them. The CDR3 has 14 residues. CDR1 is SNHLY and CDR2 is FYNNEI in the germline V gene. The CDR3 here is CASSYVTAQEKLFF. The CDR3 nucleotides are TGTGCCAGCAGTTACGTTACAGCCCAGGAAAAACTGTTTTTT.

The V and J genes are TRBV7-2 and TRBJ2-3; 9 positions match TRBD2. Germline assignment: CDR1 SGHTA and CDR2 FQGNSA. This CDR3 is 17 amino acids long. The ends lost 1 base at V and 3 bases at J; junction bases unmatched: 8. CDR3 nucleotide sequence: TGTGCCAGCAGCTTAGACCTGCTAGCGGGGAGTACAGATACGCAGTATTTT. It encodes CASSLDLLAGSTDTQYF.

The chain links TRBV6-5 to TRBJ1-4, with unresolved D. The germline gives CDR1 MNHEY, CDR2 SVGAGI. The CDR3 sequence is 15 residues long. Trimming removed 7 bases at V and 8 bases at J, with 20 bases between. The CDR3 loop reads CASIEREGRGEKLFF. In DNA form, the CDR3 reads TGTGCCAGCATCGAACGGGAGGGCCGAGGGGAAAAACTGTTTTTT.

This chain's CDR3 is CASSYSGLQEETQYF. The CDR3 DNA reads as TGTGCCAGCAGTTACAGCGGACTACAAGAAGAGACCCAGTACTTC. This chain links TRBV6-2 or TRBV6-3 with TRBJ2-5; D might be TRBD2 (6 bases). Trimming took off 2 bases at V and 3 bases at J, with 13 bases between the two ends. The CDR3 extends over 15 amino acids. Per the germline V gene, CDR1 is MNHEY and CDR2 is SVGEGT.

The J gene is TRBJ1-2, the V gene TRBV7-9; 7 nucleotides agree with TRBD1. Germline V gives CDR1 SEHNR, CDR2 FQNEAQ (reference sequence). The junction had 6 bases not matched to a gene; V was cut back by 4 bases and J by 4 bases. This CDR3 region has 14 residues. This CDR3 is CASSSQDRSYGYTF. The CDR3 bases are TGTGCCAGCAGCTCTCAGGACAGGAGCTATGGCTACACCTTC.

V is TRBV15 and J is TRBJ2-6; a weak D match, TRBD2 (5 bases). Germline lookup yields CDR1 LNHNV and CDR2 YYDKDF (reference sequence). The CDR3 is 14 amino acids. V was pared by 9 bases and J by 3 bases, with 12 bases between. CDR3 DNA: TGTGCCACGCAAAGAGGGCTTGGGGCCAACGTCCTGACTTTC. Its protein is CATQRGLGANVLTF.

The CDR3 DNA sequence: TGTGCCAGCAGCTTAGTCCCCGGGAGCCGTTACGAGCAGTACTTC. Translation: CASSLVPGSRYEQYF. V and J are TRBV7-6 and TRBJ2-7; D is perhaps TRBD2 (6 bases). This CDR3 has 15 residues. Trimming took 1 base from V and 4 from J, leaving 14 bases between them. The germline V gene has CDR1 SGHVS and CDR2 FNYEAQ.

This clone appeared a single time. The genes are TRBV19 and TRBJ1-2; maybe TRBD1 (5 bases). Per germline, CDR1 LNHDA and CDR2 SQIVND (reference sequence). CDR3 size: 11 residues. The V gene lost 8 bases and the J gene lost 8 bases, with 12 bases spanning the gap. CDR3 coding DNA: TGTGCCAGTGGCAGGGAATACGGCTACACCTTC. Protein product: CASGREYGYTF.

V gene TRBV30 combines with J gene TRBJ2-1, with 12 nucleotides matching TRBD1. CDR1 GTSNPN and CDR2 SVGIG come from the germline V gene (reference sequence). There are 15 residues in the CDR3. The J segment lost 9 bases and the V segment lost 6 bases, leaving 12 bases of the junction unmatched. This chain's CDR3 is CACIPGQGAVGEQFF. DNA of the CDR3: TGTGCCTGTATCCCGGGACAGGGGGCAGTTGGTGAGCAGTTCTTC. Combining the CDR3 with reference TRBV30 and TRBJ2-1 gives the whole variable domain SQTIHQWPATLVQPVGSPLSLECTVEGTSNPNLYWYRQAAGRGLQLLFYSVGIGQISSEVPQNLSASRPQDRQFILSSKKLLLSDSGFYLCACIPGQGAVGEQFFGPGTRLTVL.